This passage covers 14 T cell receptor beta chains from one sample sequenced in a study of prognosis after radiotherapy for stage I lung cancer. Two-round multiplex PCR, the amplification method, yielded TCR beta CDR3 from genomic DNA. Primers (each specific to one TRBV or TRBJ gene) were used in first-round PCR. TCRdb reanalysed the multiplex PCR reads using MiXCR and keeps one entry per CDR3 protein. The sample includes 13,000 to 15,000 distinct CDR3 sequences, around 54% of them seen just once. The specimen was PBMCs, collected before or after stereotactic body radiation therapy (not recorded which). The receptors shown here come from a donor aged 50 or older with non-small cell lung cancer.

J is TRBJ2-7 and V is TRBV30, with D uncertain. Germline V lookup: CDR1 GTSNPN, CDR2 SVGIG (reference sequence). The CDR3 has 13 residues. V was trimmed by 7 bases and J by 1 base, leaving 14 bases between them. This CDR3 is CAFLDYKSYEQYF. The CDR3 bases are TGTGCCTTCCTTGATTACAAATCCTACGAGCAGTACTTC.

This CDR3 is CASSSRTPEGYTF. The DNA of the CDR3 is TGTGCCAGCAGTTCAAGGACCCCCGAGGGCTACACCTTC. V usage is TRBV28 and J usage is TRBJ1-2; no reliable D call. V lost 4 bases to trimming and J lost 8 bases, with 14 bases between them. The CDR3 consists of 13 residues. Germline V gene sequence: CDR1 MDHEN, CDR2 SYDVKM.

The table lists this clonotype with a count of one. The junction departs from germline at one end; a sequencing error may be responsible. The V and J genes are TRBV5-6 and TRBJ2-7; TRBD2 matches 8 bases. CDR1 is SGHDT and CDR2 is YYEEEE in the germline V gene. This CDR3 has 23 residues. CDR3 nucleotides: TGTGTCAGCAGCTTGTATATTGGGGGGGCGGCCCCCCTCGGACTTAGCGGGACCTACGAGCAGTACTTC. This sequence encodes CVSSLYIGGAAPLGLSGTYEQYF.

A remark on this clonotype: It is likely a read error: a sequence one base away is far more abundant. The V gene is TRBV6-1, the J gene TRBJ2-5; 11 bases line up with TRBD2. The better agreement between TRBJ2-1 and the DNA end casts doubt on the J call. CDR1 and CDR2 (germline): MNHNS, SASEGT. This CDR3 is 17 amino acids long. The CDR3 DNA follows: TGTGCCAGCAGCCTTACCCGCAGGGGACTAGCGGACAATGAGCAGTTCTTC. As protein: CASSLTRRGLADNEQFF.

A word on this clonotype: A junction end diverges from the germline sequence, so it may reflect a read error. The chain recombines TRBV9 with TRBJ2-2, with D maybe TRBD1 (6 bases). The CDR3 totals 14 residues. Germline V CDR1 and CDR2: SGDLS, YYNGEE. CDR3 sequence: CASSGTVDTVELFF. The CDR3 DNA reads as TGTGCCAGCAGCGGGACAGTGGACACCGTGGAGCTGTTTTTT.

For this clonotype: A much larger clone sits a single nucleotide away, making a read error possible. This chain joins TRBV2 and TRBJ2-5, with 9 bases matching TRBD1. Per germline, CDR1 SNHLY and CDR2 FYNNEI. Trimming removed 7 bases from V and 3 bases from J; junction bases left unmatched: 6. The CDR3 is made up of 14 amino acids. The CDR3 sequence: CASITDRGEETQYF. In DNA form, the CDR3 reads TGTGCCAGCATCACGGACAGGGGCGAAGAGACCCAGTACTTC. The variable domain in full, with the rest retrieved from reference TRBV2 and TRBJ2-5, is EPEVTQTPSHQVTQMGQEVILRCVPISNHLYFYWYRQILGQKVEFLVSFYNNEISEKSEIFDDQFSVERPDGSNFTLKIRSTKLEDSAMYFCASITDRGEETQYFGPGTRLLVL.

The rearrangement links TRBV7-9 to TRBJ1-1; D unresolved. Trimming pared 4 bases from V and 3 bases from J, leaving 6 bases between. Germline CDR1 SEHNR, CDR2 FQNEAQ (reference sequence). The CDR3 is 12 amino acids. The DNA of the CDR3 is TGTGCCAGCAGCTCTAGTTACACTGAAGCTTTCTTT. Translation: CASSSSYTEAFF.

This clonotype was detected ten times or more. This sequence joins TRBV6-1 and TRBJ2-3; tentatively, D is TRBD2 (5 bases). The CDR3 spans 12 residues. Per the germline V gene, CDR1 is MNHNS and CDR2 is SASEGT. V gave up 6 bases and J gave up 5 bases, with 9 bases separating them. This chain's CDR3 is CASSPEGDTQYF. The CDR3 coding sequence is TGTGCCAGCAGCCCAGAGGGAGATACGCAGTATTTT.

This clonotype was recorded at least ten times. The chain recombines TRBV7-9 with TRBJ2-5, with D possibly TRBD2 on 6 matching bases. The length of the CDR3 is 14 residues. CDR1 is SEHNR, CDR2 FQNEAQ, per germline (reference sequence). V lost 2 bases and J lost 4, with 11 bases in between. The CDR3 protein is CASSLFGSGETQYF. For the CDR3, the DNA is TGTGCCAGCAGCTTATTCGGGAGCGGAGAGACCCAGTACTTC.

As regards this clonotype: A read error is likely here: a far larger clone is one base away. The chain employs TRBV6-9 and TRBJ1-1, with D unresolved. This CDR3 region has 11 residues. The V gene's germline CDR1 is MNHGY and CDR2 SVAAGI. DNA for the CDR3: TGTCCCAGCAGTTACGATCAGGTAGCTTTCTTT. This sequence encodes CPSSYDQVAFF.

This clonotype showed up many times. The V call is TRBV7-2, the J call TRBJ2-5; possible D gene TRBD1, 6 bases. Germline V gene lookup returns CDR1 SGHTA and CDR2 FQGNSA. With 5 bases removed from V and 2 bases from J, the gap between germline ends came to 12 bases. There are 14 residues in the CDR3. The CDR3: CASSPGTHQETQYF. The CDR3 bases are TGTGCCAGCAGCCCCGGGACACATCAAGAGACCCAGTACTTC.

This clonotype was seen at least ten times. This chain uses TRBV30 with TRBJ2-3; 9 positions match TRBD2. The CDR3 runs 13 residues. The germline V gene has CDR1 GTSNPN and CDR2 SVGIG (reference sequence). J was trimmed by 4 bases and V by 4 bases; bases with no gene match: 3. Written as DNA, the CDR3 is TGTGCCTGGACTAGCGGGACCCCAGATACGCAGTATTTT. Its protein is CAWTSGTPDTQYF.

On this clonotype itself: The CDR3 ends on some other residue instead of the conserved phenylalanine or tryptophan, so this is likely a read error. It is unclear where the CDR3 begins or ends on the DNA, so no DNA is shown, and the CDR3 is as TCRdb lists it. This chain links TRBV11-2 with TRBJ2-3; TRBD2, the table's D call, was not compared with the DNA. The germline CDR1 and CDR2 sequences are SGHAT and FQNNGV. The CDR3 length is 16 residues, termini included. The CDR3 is CASSFSTWGGTGTNST.

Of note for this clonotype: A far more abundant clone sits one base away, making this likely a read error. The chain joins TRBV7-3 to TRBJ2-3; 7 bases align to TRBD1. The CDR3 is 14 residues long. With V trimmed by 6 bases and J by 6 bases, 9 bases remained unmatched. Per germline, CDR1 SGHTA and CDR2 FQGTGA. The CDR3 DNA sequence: TGTGCCAGCAGACCGGGGACAGTAACGGATACGCAGTATTTT. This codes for CASRPGTVTDTQYF.